The clone carrying this T cell receptor beta chain showed up many times. Antigen: not known. These data come from a study of regulatory T cells in long-lasting Graves disease. The study, taken as a whole, reports: Thyroid tissue went unstudied; only peripheral blood was examined.

Time point defined: newly diagnosed GD, antithyroid drugs for less than 3 months. PBMC-derived RNA was used for the TCR library. Through Arm-PCR of CDR3 regions and iRepertoire HTBI primers, TCR beta libraries were built. One entry per CDR3 protein results from TCRdb running MiXCR on the multiplex PCR reads. The repertoire holds about 320,000 distinct CDR3 sequences, with more than 15% as singletons. The J segment lost 2 bases and the V segment lost 4 bases, leaving 11 bases of the junction unmatched. Germline V gene data show CDR1 as SNHLY and CDR2 as FYNNEI. This CDR3 comprises 17 residues. The sequencing here drew on peripheral blood mononuclear cells (PBMCs), taken at new diagnosis, from a patient treated with antithyroid drugs. The TCR comes from a female donor with Graves disease. The gene calls are TRBV2 and TRBJ2-1; 7 nucleotides match TRBD2. As DNA, the CDR3 is TGTGCCAGCAGTGCCATCGCCGGCGGGAGTGCCTACAATGAGCAGTTCTTC. Encoded protein: CASSAIAGGSAYNEQFF. The full variable domain, completed using reference TRBV2 and TRBJ2-1, is EPEVTQTPSHQVTQMGQEVILRCVPISNHLYFYWYRQILGQKVEFLVSFYNNEISEKSEIFDDQFSVERPDGSNFTLKIRSTKLEDSAMYFCASSAIAGGSAYNEQFFGPGTRLTVL.